This T cell receptor (beta chain) came from a study of technical replicates of blood from a few donors. CDR3 length: 13 amino acids. CDR1 and CDR2 from the germline V gene are MNHEY and SVGAGI. V shed 4 bases and J shed 1 base, with 7 bases lying between them. Produced via immunoSEQ multiplex PCR; TCRdb's table is partial and in-frame only. The repertoire holds about 79,000 clones, with about nine tenths as singletons. The chain is built from TRBV6-5 and TRBJ1-1; D is possibly TRBD1 (5 bases). What was sequenced was T cells isolated from PBMCs. The source is a human donor in good health. Some clones in this sample may be carry-over from other donors' samples. The DNA for the CDR3 is TGTGCCAGCAGTTGGAGGGGGAACACTGAAGCTTTCTTT. It yields the protein CASSWRGNTEAFF.